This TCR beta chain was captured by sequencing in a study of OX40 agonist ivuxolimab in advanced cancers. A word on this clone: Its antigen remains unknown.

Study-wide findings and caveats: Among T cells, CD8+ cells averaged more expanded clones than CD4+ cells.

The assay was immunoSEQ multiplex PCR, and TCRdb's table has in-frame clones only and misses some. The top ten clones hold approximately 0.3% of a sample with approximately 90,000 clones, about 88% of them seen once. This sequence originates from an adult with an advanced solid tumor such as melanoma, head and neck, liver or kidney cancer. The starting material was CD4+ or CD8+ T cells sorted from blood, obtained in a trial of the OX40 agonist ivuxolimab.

The CDR3 loop is CASSEGGYKAGELFF. DNA for the CDR3: TGTGCCAGCAGCGAGGGGGGATATAAAGCCGGGGAGCTGTTTTTT. The chain employs TRBV2 and TRBJ2-2; either TRBD1 or TRBD2 may supply D (6 bases each). The CDR3 contains 15 residues. The V end lost 6 bases, the J end lost 6 bases, and 17 bases lay between the germline ends. Looked up from germline, CDR1 is SNHLY and CDR2 is FYNNEI.